The next 29 T cell receptor beta chains were all read from a single sample in a study of shared clonotypes between healthy human individuals (dated by TCRdb to between 2020 and 2021). The library was generated by the immunoSEQ multiplex PCR assay. TCRdb took this table from immuneACCESS and kept in-frame rearrangements with V and J called. Such tables lack part of the clones; where checked against another copy, unresolved V genes explain under half of the gap, and the rest is unexplained. In all, the sample holds 2 million to 2.5 million clones, and 80% to 95% of those were seen once. The ten largest make up about 0.37% of the sample. Sequenced: naive CD4+ T cells from PBMCs. Read against the paper, the sample's cell subset or site label means: CD45RA+ positively selected. The origin of the receptors is a man between 18 and 35 years old in good health. Some clones in this sample may be carry-over from other donors' samples.

This chain links TRBV2 with TRBJ1-1; 7 bases agree with TRBD1. With V trimmed by 6 bases and J by 0 bases, 4 bases remained unmatched. Germline CDR1 and CDR2: SNHLY and FYNNEI. CDR3 length equals 14 residues. CDR3 DNA sequence: TGTGCCAGCAGATCCGGGACAGTGAACACTGAAGCTTTCTTT. This translates into CASRSGTVNTEAFF.

This sequence joins TRBV21-1 and TRBJ2-1; TRBD2 is the table's D call and was not checked against the DNA. TRBV21-1 is a known pseudogene. The CDR3 is made up of 11 amino acids. CDR3 loop: CASSKCDEQFF. The CDR3 DNA is TGTGCCAGCAGCAAATGCGATGAGCAGTTCTTC.

The genes are TRBV14 and TRBJ2-3; D gene uncertain. Germline CDR1 reads SGHDN; CDR2 reads FVKESK. The CDR3 has 15 residues. The V end lost 3 bases, the J end lost 4 bases, and 14 bases lay between the germline ends. The CDR3 is CASSHNGLEADTQYF. The CDR3 DNA follows: TGTGCCAGCAGCCATAACGGGCTAGAAGCAGATACGCAGTATTTT.

The chain uses TRBV5-1 and TRBJ2-7, with 8 bases lining up with TRBD1. CDR3 length: 14 amino acids. V was clipped by 4 bases and J by 5 bases; unmatched bases: 8. Germline values: CDR1 SGHRS, CDR2 YFSETQ. The CDR3 spells CASSELTGVNEQYF. CDR3 in DNA: TGCGCCAGCAGCGAGCTGACAGGGGTAAACGAGCAGTACTTC.

J is TRBJ1-5 and V is TRBV28; 7 bases are a match to TRBD1. Trimming removed 7 bases from V and 9 bases from J; junction bases left unmatched: 18. The CDR3 is made up of 16 amino acids. Germline lookup yields CDR1 MDHEN and CDR2 SYDVKM. The CDR3 DNA reads TGTGCCAGCACTACCTTAGGGGGCGATTGGCTCTGGCCCCAGCATTTT. Protein: CASTTLGGDWLWPQHF. Based on the CDR3 plus reference TRBV28 and TRBJ1-5, the full variable domain is DVKVTQSSRYLVKRTGEKVFLECVQDMDHENMFWYRQDPGLGLRLIYFSYDVKMKEKGDIPEGYSVSREKKERFSLILESASTNQTSMYLCASTTLGGDWLWPQHFGDGTRLSIL.

V gene TRBV10-2 combines with J gene TRBJ1-1; D call uncertain. Germline V lookup: CDR1 WSHSY, CDR2 SAAADI. Trimming took off 4 bases at V and 5 bases at J, with 17 bases between the two ends. This CDR3 comprises 15 residues. This CDR3 is CASSVLAAGGTEAFF. The CDR3 DNA reads TGCGCCAGCAGTGTATTGGCCGCGGGAGGGACTGAAGCTTTCTTT.

The rearrangement uses TRBV5-1 and TRBJ2-2; the D is unclear. This CDR3 is 13 amino acids long. The germline CDR1 and CDR2 sequences are SGHRS and YFSETQ. Trimming shortened V by 4 bases and J by 6 bases, and 10 bases separated the two germline ends. This chain's CDR3 is CASSPDGAGELFF. The CDR3 DNA follows: TGCGCCAGCAGCCCCGATGGGGCCGGGGAGCTGTTTTTT. Together with reference TRBV5-1 and TRBJ2-2, the CDR3 gives the full variable domain: KAGVTQTPRYLIKTRGQQVTLSCSPISGHRSVSWYQQTPGQGLQFLFEYFSETQRNKGNFPGRFSGRQFSNSRSEMNVSTLELGDSALYLCASSPDGAGELFFGEGSRLTVL.

The sample holds one count of this clone. The rearrangement joins TRBV10-3 to TRBJ2-7; the D gene is possibly TRBD2 (6 bases). Trimming shortened V by 5 bases and J by 0 bases, and 14 bases separated the two germline ends. Germline V gene sequence: CDR1 ENHRY, CDR2 SYGVKD. The CDR3 runs to 15 residues. CDR3 amino acids: CAISWGGGSSYEQYF. CDR3 bases: TGTGCCATCAGTTGGGGAGGCGGTAGCTCCTACGAGCAGTACTTC.

About this clone itself: Other DNA sequences from this sample encode an identical CDR3 as well. The chain combines TRBV5-1 with TRBJ2-3, with a possible D match to TRBD2 (5 bases). Germline V gene data show CDR1 as SGHRS and CDR2 as YFSETQ. V was pared by 0 bases and J by 4 bases, with 6 bases between. The CDR3 covers 13 residues. The CDR3 protein is CASSLVGADTQYF. The CDR3 coding sequence is TGCGCCAGCAGCTTGGTGGGAGCAGATACGCAGTATTTT.

This clone was counted a single time. The chain employs TRBV5-1 and TRBJ2-4; D ambiguous. The CDR3 has 13 amino acids. V lost 6 bases, J lost 0 bases, and 7 bases lay in between. In germline, CDR1 is SGHRS, CDR2 YFSETQ. CDR3 sequence (DNA): TGCGCCAGCACTGACGGAGCCAAAAACATTCAGTACTTC. Amino acids: CASTDGAKNIQYF.

The genes are TRBV6-5 and TRBJ2-1; D might be TRBD1 (5 bases). In germline, CDR1 is MNHEY, CDR2 SVGAGI. The CDR3 length is 12 residues. Trimming shortened V by 6 bases and J by 10 bases, and 13 bases separated the two germline ends. The CDR3 sequence: CASRPAPGEQFF. The CDR3 region has the DNA TGTGCCAGCAGACCCGCCCCAGGGGAGCAGTTCTTC.

V usage is TRBV5-1 and J usage is TRBJ1-4; TRBD1 matches 7 bases. Looked up from germline, CDR1 is SGHRS and CDR2 is YFSETQ. Losses at the gene ends were 2 bases for V and 13 bases for J; bases not matched to a gene: 17. The CDR3 length is 16 residues. The DNA of the CDR3 is TGCGCCAGCAGCTTATTCCCGGGACAGTCTTCCGATAGACTGTTTTTT. Its translation: CASSLFPGQSSDRLFF.

The rearrangement links TRBV4-2 to TRBJ2-7, with D possibly being TRBD2 (6 bases). The CDR3 sequence is 16 residues long. Germline values: CDR1 LGHNA, CDR2 YNFKEQ. Trimming removed 0 bases at V and 3 bases at J, with 15 bases between. The CDR3 nucleotides are TGTGCCAGCAGCCAAGAGGCAACTGGGGACTTCTACGAGCAGTACTTC. Its translation is CASSQEATGDFYEQYF.

This chain uses TRBV7-8 with TRBJ1-4; 7 bases align to TRBD1. V was clipped by 5 bases and J by 5 bases; unmatched bases: 11. The CDR3 has 16 amino acids. Germline V gene sequence: CDR1 SGHVS, CDR2 FQNEAQ. CDR3 DNA: TGTGCCAGCAGCCTATTACCGGGACAGCGGAATGAAAAACTGTTTTTT. This sequence encodes CASSLLPGQRNEKLFF.

The V gene is TRBV5-5, the J gene TRBJ1-2, with 8 bases fitting TRBD1. CDR1 is SGHKS and CDR2 is YYEKEE in the germline V gene (reference sequence). V lost 2 bases, J lost 5 bases, and 2 bases stayed unmatched. The CDR3 runs to 13 residues. For the CDR3, the DNA is TGTGCCAGCAGCTTACAGGGGGATTATGGCTACACCTTC. This codes for CASSLQGDYGYTF. The complete variable domain, with remaining parts taken from reference TRBV5-5 and TRBJ1-2, reads DAGVTQSPTHLIKTRGQQVTLRCSPISGHKSVSWYQQVLGQGPQFIFQYYEKEERGRGNFPDRFSARQFPNYSSELNVNALLLGDSALYLCASSLQGDYGYTFGSGTRLTVV.

This clone came up once. DNA for the CDR3: TGTGCCACCGCTTGGGGACAGGGGCCCTACGAGCAGTACTTC. Its translation: CATAWGQGPYEQYF. The J gene is TRBJ2-7, the V gene TRBV10-3, with 10 bases matching TRBD1. The junction had 8 bases not matched to a gene; V was cut back by 10 bases and J by 2 bases. The CDR3 totals 14 residues. Per germline, CDR1 ENHRY and CDR2 SYGVKD.

This rearrangement joins TRBV28 to TRBJ2-3, with D uncertain. The CDR3 is 14 amino acids. Looked up from germline, CDR1 is MDHEN and CDR2 is SYDVKM. The V and J ends lost 1 base and 1 base respectively, with 6 bases between them. Written as DNA, the CDR3 is TGTGCCAGCAGTTTATACACAGGCACAGATACGCAGTATTTT. Amino acid sequence: CASSLYTGTDTQYF.

The chain recombines TRBV18 with TRBJ1-1; the D gene is possibly TRBD1 (5 bases). Germline V gene data show CDR1 as KGHSH and CDR2 as LQKENI. The V end lost 1 base, the J end lost 0 bases, and 12 bases lay between the germline ends. This CDR3 contains 16 residues. CDR3 DNA sequence: TGTGCCAGCTCACCACAGGGCAGGGTCATGAACACTGAAGCTTTCTTT. This encodes CASSPQGRVMNTEAFF.

The J gene is TRBJ2-6, the V gene TRBV7-8, with D possibly being TRBD2 (5 bases). V was cut by 7 bases and J by 2 bases, with 6 bases left in between. Germline CDR1 and CDR2: SGHVS and FQNEAQ. This CDR3 comprises 13 residues. The CDR3 here is CASTGTGANVLTF. CDR3 nucleotides: TGTGCCAGCACCGGGACTGGGGCCAACGTCCTGACTTTC.

This chain uses TRBV7-3 with TRBJ2-5, with D possibly being TRBD2 (6 bases). The germline gives CDR1 SGHTA, CDR2 FQGTGA. This CDR3 has 15 amino acids. Trimming pared 5 bases from V and 2 bases from J, leaving 15 bases between. The CDR3 bases are TGTGCCAGCAGCCACTGGCGGGGTCCTCAAGAGACCCAGTACTTC. This sequence encodes CASSHWRGPQETQYF.

For this clone: Other nucleotide sequences from this sample produce the same CDR3. The V and J genes are TRBV9 and TRBJ2-1; unclear D gene. Germline-derived CDR1 and CDR2 are SGDLS and YYNGEE. The CDR3 runs 13 residues. V lost 0 bases to trimming and J lost 5 bases, with 6 bases between them. Here the CDR3 DNA reads TGTGCCAGCAGCGTAGGACTGAACAATGAGCAGTTCTTC. Protein product: CASSVGLNNEQFF.

In this sample, this clone turned up once. V usage is TRBV9 and J usage is TRBJ2-2; no reliable D call. The CDR3 sequence is 13 residues long. Trimming removed 1 base at V and 7 bases at J, with 8 bases between. Germline CDR1 and CDR2: SGDLS and YYNGEE. The CDR3 sequence: CASSVRVDGELFF. CDR3 in DNA: TGTGCCAGCAGCGTACGGGTTGACGGGGAGCTGTTTTTT.

The chain couples TRBV7-2 to TRBJ1-2, with D unclear. The CDR3 length is 13 residues. Germline V gives CDR1 SGHTA, CDR2 FQGNSA. Trimming shortened V by 4 bases and J by 4 bases, and 10 bases separated the two germline ends. The CDR3: CASSYERSYGYTF. For the CDR3, the DNA is TGTGCCAGCAGCTACGAAAGGAGCTATGGCTACACCTTC.

This clone appeared once. The chain combines TRBV6-5 with TRBJ1-2; D unresolved. Trimming removed 2 bases at V and 7 bases at J, with 20 bases between. This CDR3 has 16 amino acids. The germline V gene has CDR1 MNHEY and CDR2 SVGAGI. The DNA for the CDR3 is TGTGCCAGCAGTTACGCCTCCGGGCCGAGGTTCGGTGGCTACACCTTC. Amino acid sequence: CASSYASGPRFGGYTF.

V is TRBV30 and J is TRBJ1-2; 10 positions match TRBD1. Germline values: CDR1 GTSNPN, CDR2 SVGIG (reference sequence). The V segment lost 7 bases and the J segment 9 bases; nucleotides outside the gene matches: 11. This CDR3 is 13 amino acids long. The DNA for the CDR3 is TGTGCCTATACTCTCGACAGGGGGCAACGCTACACCTTC. Protein product: CAYTLDRGQRYTF.

The V and J genes are TRBV7-2 and TRBJ1-5; TRBD1 aligns across 7 bases. Trimming took 5 bases from V and 9 from J; bases not matched to a gene: 16. Germline lookup yields CDR1 SGHTA and CDR2 FQGNSA. The CDR3 runs 16 residues. This CDR3 reads CASSLWDGTASRPQHF. The CDR3 bases are TGTGCCAGCAGCCTATGGGATGGGACAGCTAGTCGGCCCCAGCATTTT.

The CDR3 DNA is TGTGCCAGCAGTATAATCGGAGCTCAGCCCCAGCATTTT. It yields the protein CASSIIGAQPQHF. The rearrangement joins TRBV27 to TRBJ1-5; no clear D. V was shortened by 5 bases and J by 6 bases, with 11 bases between the two germline ends. Germline V CDR1 and CDR2: MNHEY, SMNVEV (reference sequence). The CDR3 runs 13 residues.

The chain carries TRBV6-1 and TRBJ2-7; 10 nucleotides line up with TRBD1. V lost 6 bases to trimming and J lost 7 bases; unmatched junction nucleotides: 12. CDR1 is MNHNS, CDR2 SASEGT, per germline. CDR3 length: 15 residues. CDR3 in DNA: TGTGCCAGCAGGGTTAGGGACAGGGGAGTTGGGGAGCAGTACTTC. Its protein is CASRVRDRGVGEQYF.

The chain links TRBV28 to TRBJ1-2; 7 bases are a match to TRBD1. The CDR3 is 13 amino acids. CDR1 is MDHEN, CDR2 SYDVKM, per germline. V lost 6 bases to trimming and J lost 5 bases; unmatched junction nucleotides: 6. In nucleotides, the CDR3 is TGTGCCAGCAGAGTGGGACAGAAATATGGCTACACCTTC. Its protein is CASRVGQKYGYTF.